The 15 T cell receptor beta chains in this list originate from one sample, sequenced in a study of control samples from healthy donors and cancer patients. Assay: immunoSEQ multiplex PCR; the TCRdb copy retains only in-frame clones and omits some. Counted here are roughly 100,000 clones, about 90% occurring once; the ten biggest clones make up 2% to 3%. The source material was blood. Receptors originate from a woman between 18 and 29 years old in good health.

The V and J genes are TRBV9 and TRBJ2-2; maybe TRBD2 (6 bases). Germline lookup yields CDR1 SGDLS and CDR2 YYNGEE. The CDR3 runs to 16 residues. Deletions cut 0 bases from V and 7 bases from J, with 16 bases between. The CDR3 DNA sequence: TGTGCCAGCAGCGTAGGGTTCTCAGTGGGAGGCGGGGAGCTGTTTTTT. It specifies CASSVGFSVGGGELFF.

The J gene is TRBJ1-5, the V gene TRBV10-3; 7 nucleotides agree with TRBD1. The length of the CDR3 is 16 residues. V lost 2 bases and J lost 2; bases outside the gene matches: 6. The germline CDR1 and CDR2 sequences are ENHRY and SYGVKD. The CDR3 nucleotides are TGTGCCATCAGTGAGAGGGCAGGGGGAGGCAATCAGCCCCAGCATTTT. Amino acids: CAISERAGGGNQPQHF.

This clone was seen more than once but under ten times. CDR3: CAISSDRANYGYTF. The DNA of the CDR3 is TGTGCCATCAGTTCGGACAGGGCTAACTATGGCTACACCTTC. The J gene is TRBJ1-2, the V gene TRBV10-3; 8 positions agree with TRBD1. Germline CDR1 reads ENHRY; CDR2 reads SYGVKD. V dropped 5 bases and J dropped 0; count of bases not matched to a gene: 2. CDR3 length: 14 amino acids.

There are a few counts of this clone. The genes are TRBV5-4 and TRBJ2-3; tentatively, D is TRBD2 (6 bases). Trimming shortened V by 0 bases and J by 3 bases, and 11 bases separated the two germline ends. This CDR3 has 15 amino acids. CDR1 SGHNT and CDR2 YYREEE come from the germline V gene (reference sequence). CDR3 in amino acids: CASSLAGEGTDTQYF. CDR3 sequence (DNA): TGTGCCAGCAGCTTGGCGGGGGAAGGGACAGATACGCAGTATTTT.

Regarding this clone: The junction does not match germline at one end; this may be a read error. The chain has TRBV29-1 and TRBJ2-7; a possible D gene is TRBD1 (6 bases). Looked up from germline, CDR1 is SQVTM and CDR2 is ANQGSEA. The CDR3 sequence is 13 residues long. This chain's CDR3 is CSVGRDTSSEQYF. In DNA form, the CDR3 reads TGCAGCGTTGGTAGGGACACTTCCTCCGAGCAGTACTTC.

V is TRBV5-6 and J is TRBJ1-1, with 8 bases identical to TRBD1. This CDR3 has 13 residues. Trimming at V came to 4 bases and at J to 13 bases, leaving 12 bases not matched to a gene. Germline CDR1 reads SGHDT; CDR2 reads YYEEEE. Here the CDR3 DNA reads TGTGCCAGCAGCCCTTGGACAGGGCCCGGAGGTTTCTTT. It encodes CASSPWTGPGGFF.

The chain has TRBV5-1 and TRBJ2-2; D gene ambiguous. In germline, CDR1 is SGHRS, CDR2 YFSETQ. Trimming removed 7 bases from V and 1 base from J, with 8 bases in between. The CDR3 loop spans 13 amino acids. In DNA form, the CDR3 reads TGCGCCAGCTTTGGGCAGAACACCGGGGAGCTGTTTTTT. Protein product: CASFGQNTGELFF.

The chain couples TRBV20-1 to TRBJ1-5; D remains ambiguous. This CDR3 region has 12 residues. Germline CDR1 reads DFQATT; CDR2 reads SNEGSKA (reference sequence). V was pared by 3 bases and J by 6 bases, with 9 bases between. CDR3 DNA sequence: TGCAGTGCTAGTGAGGGTGGTCAGCCCCAGCATTTT. Residues: CSASEGGQPQHF.

The rearrangement links TRBV14 to TRBJ2-7; the D is unclear. Trimming cost V 1 base and J 6 bases, with 10 bases left between them. This CDR3 comprises 13 residues. Per the germline V gene, CDR1 is SGHDN and CDR2 is FVKESK. The CDR3 DNA reads TGTGCCAGCAGCCAAGCGGGCATCCGCGAGCAGTACTTC. Translated, it gives CASSQAGIREQYF.

This sequence joins TRBV24-1 and TRBJ1-5, with no clear D. Germline V gene data show CDR1 as KGHDR and CDR2 as SFDVKD. Trimming removed 3 bases at V and 4 bases at J, with 9 bases between. The CDR3 sequence is 14 residues long. This CDR3 is CATSDPRGNQPQHF. CDR3 bases: TGTGCCACCAGTGATCCGCGGGGAAATCAGCCCCAGCATTTT.

The genes are TRBV7-2 and TRBJ1-4, with D uncertain. This CDR3 comprises 15 residues. In germline, CDR1 is SGHTA, CDR2 FQGNSA. V was pared by 1 base and J by 7 bases, with 13 bases between. The CDR3 loop reads CASSLEAGLGEKLFF. CDR3 sequence (DNA): TGTGCCAGCAGCTTAGAGGCGGGGTTAGGTGAAAAACTGTTTTTT. Supplemented by reference TRBV7-2 and TRBJ1-4, the full variable domain reads GAGVSQSPSNKVTEKGKDVELRCDPISGHTALYWYRQSLGQGLEFLIYFQGNSAPDKSGLPSDRFSAERTGGSVSTLTIQRTQQEDSAVYLCASSLEAGLGEKLFFGSGTQLSVL.

This chain joins TRBV11-3 and TRBJ2-3; possible D gene TRBD2, 6 bases. The CDR3 is made up of 17 amino acids. The V end was cut by 3 bases, the J end by 0 bases, with 16 bases between. Germline values: CDR1 SGHNT, CDR2 YENEEA. In DNA, the CDR3 is TGTGCCAGCAGCTTGGGCTGGGGCGGGGCAAGCACAGATACGCAGTATTTT. It specifies CASSLGWGGASTDTQYF.

The rearrangement uses TRBV7-9 and TRBJ1-2; perhaps TRBD1 as D (6 bases). From germline, CDR1 is SEHNR and CDR2 FQNEAQ (reference sequence). The CDR3 contains 16 residues. Trimming took off 6 bases at V and 6 bases at J, with 23 bases between the two ends. The CDR3 loop reads CASSSSGAGEYNGYTF. The CDR3 DNA reads TGTGCCAGCAGTTCGTCTGGGGCAGGGGAATACAATGGCTACACCTTC.

This clone was seen just once. The J gene is TRBJ2-3, the V gene TRBV10-3; D remains ambiguous. The CDR3 runs to 11 residues. Germline loops: CDR1 ENHRY, CDR2 SYGVKD. The V end was cut by 4 bases, the J end by 3 bases, with 2 bases between. The CDR3 spells CAISVTDTQYF. As DNA, the CDR3 is TGTGCCATCAGTGTAACAGATACGCAGTATTTT.

The chain is built from TRBV3-1 (or the pseudogene TRBV3-2) and TRBJ1-2; no firm D call. CDR1 LGHDT and CDR2 YNNKEL come from the germline V gene (reference sequence). The CDR3 contains 11 residues. V was clipped by 7 bases and J by 4 bases, with 7 bases between them. The chain's CDR3 is CASTAGYGYTF. CDR3 nucleotides: TGTGCCAGCACAGCGGGCTATGGCTACACCTTC.